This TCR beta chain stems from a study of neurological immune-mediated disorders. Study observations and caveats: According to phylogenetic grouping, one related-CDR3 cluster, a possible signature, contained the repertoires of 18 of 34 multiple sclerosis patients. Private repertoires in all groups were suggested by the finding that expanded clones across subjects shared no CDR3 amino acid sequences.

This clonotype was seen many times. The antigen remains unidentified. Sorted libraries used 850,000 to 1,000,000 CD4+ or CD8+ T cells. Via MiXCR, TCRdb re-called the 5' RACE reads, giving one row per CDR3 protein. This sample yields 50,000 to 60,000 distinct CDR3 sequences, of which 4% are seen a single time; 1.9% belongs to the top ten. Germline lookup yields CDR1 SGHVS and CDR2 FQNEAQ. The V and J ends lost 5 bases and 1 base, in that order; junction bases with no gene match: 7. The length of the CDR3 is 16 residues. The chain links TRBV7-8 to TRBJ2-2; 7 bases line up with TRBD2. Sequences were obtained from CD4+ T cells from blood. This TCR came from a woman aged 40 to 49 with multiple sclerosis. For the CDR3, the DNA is TGTGCCAGCAGCCAGACGTGGGGGGGGAACACCGGGGAGCTGTTTTTT. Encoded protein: CASSQTWGGNTGELFF.